These 26 T cell receptor beta chains share one sample of origin, sequenced in a study of patients and donors after allogeneic stem cell transplantation (dated by TCRdb to 2020 to 2022). Libraries came from RT-PCR. Instrument on record: NextSeq 550. TCRdb reanalyzed the raw reads on its own, using fastp at Q25 for trimming and MiXCR for clone calling, and kept in-frame beta chains. CDR3 protein sequences are deduplicated, and each keeps its most common genes and DNA. The sample table holds about 230,000 distinct CDR3 sequences, of which around an eighth were seen once. Of the sample, under 14% falls within the top ten clones. The sample taken for sequencing was blood, either unsorted or a sorted T cell fraction (not recorded which). The receptors come from a human donor who was either an allogeneic HSCT recipient or a stem cell or donor lymphocyte infusion donor (not recorded which). It is not recorded whose cells these are; they may come from a transplant donor.

This clonotype was observed many times. V gene TRBV12-3 or TRBV12-4 combines with J gene TRBJ2-4; TRBD2 is a possible D gene (5 bases). This CDR3 has 14 amino acids. V was shortened by 2 bases and J by 8 bases, with 13 bases between the two germline ends. DNA of the CDR3: TGTGCCAGCAGTTTAAGTTCTTCGGGATACATTCAGTACTTC. Encoded protein: CASSLSSSGYIQYF.

The CDR3 sequence is CASSLMGWGSSSGNTIYF. As DNA, the CDR3 is TGTGCCAGCAGTTTAATGGGATGGGGGTCGAGCTCTGGAAACACCATATATTTT. The chain couples TRBV12-3 or TRBV12-4 to TRBJ1-3, with TRBD1 as a possible D gene (5 bases). Between the trimmed V and J ends, which lost 2 bases and 0 bases, there was a span of 17 bases. The CDR3 runs to 18 residues.

This clonotype was detected only a few times. CDR3 amino acids: CASTETSGGTDTQYF. CDR3 nucleotides: TGTGCCAGCACAGAGACTAGCGGGGGGACAGATACGCAGTATTTT. V is TRBV6-1 and J is TRBJ2-3; 13 bases match TRBD2. The CDR3 sequence is 15 residues long. V shed 7 bases, J shed 3 bases, and the junction held 4 bases outside the gene matches. The germline CDR1 and CDR2 sequences are MNHNS and SASEGT.

This clonotype was recorded a few times. The chain carries TRBV12-3 or TRBV12-4 and TRBJ2-3; TRBD2 is a possible D gene (7 bases). V lost 2 bases and J lost 5, with 14 bases in between. The CDR3 consists of 15 residues. The chain's CDR3 is CASSLTSGTKDTQYF. In nucleotides, the CDR3 is TGTGCCAGCAGTTTAACCAGCGGGACAAAAGATACGCAGTATTTT.

On this clonotype itself: An end of the junction does not agree with germline; a read error may underlie this. The chain employs TRBV20-1 and TRBJ2-1, with D unresolved. The CDR3 has 11 residues. The germline V gene encodes CDR1 DFQATT and CDR2 SNEGSKA (reference sequence). The CDR3 region has the DNA TGCAGTGCTAGAGATGGCTTATTGAAAGTCTTC. Its translation: CSARDGLLKVF.

The table lists this clonotype with a few counts. The CDR3 here is CSATPLRGIAGTQYF. CDR3 nucleotide sequence: TGCAGTGCTACCCCCTTGCGGGGGATCGCAGGTACGCAGTATTTT. V is TRBV20-1 and J is TRBJ2-3; the match to TRBD2 covers 7 bases. Germline CDR1 is DFQATT and CDR2 is SNEGSKA (reference sequence). V shed 4 bases, J shed 8 bases, and the junction held 15 bases outside the gene matches. The CDR3 has 15 amino acids.

At least ten counts were recorded for this clonotype. The gene calls are TRBV4-1 and TRBJ2-1; no firm D call. CDR1 is MGHRA and CDR2 is YSYEKL in the germline V gene. The CDR3 length is 14 residues. Trimming pared 2 bases from V and 7 bases from J, leaving 12 bases between. In nucleotides, the CDR3 is TGCGCCAGCAGCCAACCCCATTCGCGAAATGAGCAGTTCTTC. Amino acid sequence: CASSQPHSRNEQFF.

This clonotype was seen at least ten times. The V call is TRBV5-5, the J call TRBJ2-1, with TRBD2 matching over 10 bases. Germline values: CDR1 SGHKS, CDR2 YYEKEE (reference sequence). This CDR3 has 16 amino acids. J lost 9 bases, V lost 4 bases, and 13 bases had no gene match. The CDR3 nucleotides read TGTGCCAGCAGCATTCTAGCGGGAGTTCCCCTACGTGAGCAGTTCTTC. Translation gives CASSILAGVPLREQFF.

In this sample, this clonotype turned up a few times. The chain links TRBV11-3 to TRBJ2-3; tentatively, D is TRBD1 (5 bases). This CDR3 has 12 residues. Germline CDR1 is SGHNT and CDR2 is YENEEA. Trimming cost V 3 bases and J 8 bases, with 9 bases left between them. The CDR3 DNA sequence: TGTGCCAGCAGCTTCCAGGGAAGTACGCAGTATTTT. Protein: CASSFQGSTQYF.

The chain has TRBV3-1 and TRBJ2-5; D is unresolved. Looked up from germline, CDR1 is LGHDT and CDR2 is YNNKEL (reference sequence). The CDR3 is 14 amino acids. V lost 3 bases and J 5 bases, leaving 13 bases between the germline ends. CDR3 coding DNA: TGTGCCAGCAGCCAGGGCTCCGGCCCGGAGACCCAGTACTTC. Encoded protein: CASSQGSGPETQYF.

Ten or more counts support this clonotype. The chain couples TRBV6-2 or TRBV6-3 to TRBJ2-5; 7 bases map to TRBD2. The CDR3 length is 17 residues. Per germline, CDR1 MNHEY and CDR2 SVGEGT. Losses at the gene ends were 2 bases for V and 1 base for J; bases not matched to a gene: 10. CDR3 region: CASSYTTGGSPQETQYF. CDR3 in DNA: TGTGCCAGCAGTTACACCACGGGGGGTTCCCCCCAAGAGACCCAGTACTTC.

The chain joins TRBV15 to TRBJ1-4; 7 bases are shared with TRBD1. Germline V gene sequence: CDR1 LNHNV, CDR2 YYDKDF (reference sequence). The J segment lost 3 bases and the V segment lost 2 bases, leaving 3 bases of the junction unmatched. The CDR3 covers 15 residues. CDR3 region: CATSRLTGPNEKLFF. The CDR3 DNA is TGTGCCACCAGCAGACTGACAGGGCCTAATGAAAAACTGTTTTTT.

Many counts were recorded for this clonotype. The V and J genes are TRBV9 and TRBJ2-7; tentative D call: TRBD2 (5 bases). The CDR3 spans 13 residues. Germline lookup yields CDR1 SGDLS and CDR2 YYNGEE. V was trimmed by 1 base and J by 7 bases, leaving 12 bases between them. CDR3 sequence reads: CASSVSGSGEQYF. CDR3 nucleotide sequence: TGTGCCAGCAGCGTATCCGGTTCGGGGGAGCAGTACTTC.

This clonotype was observed at least ten times. The chain is built from TRBV19 and TRBJ2-5; D gene ambiguous. V lost 4 bases and J 0 bases, leaving 15 bases between the germline ends. Germline values: CDR1 LNHDA, CDR2 SQIVND (reference sequence). This CDR3 region has 16 residues. In DNA, the CDR3 is TGTGCCAGTAGTACCTCCAGTTGGGTAAACCAAGAGACCCAGTACTTC. Protein: CASSTSSWVNQETQYF. The whole variable domain, filled in from reference TRBV19 and TRBJ2-5, reads DGGITQSPKYLFRKEGQNVTLSCEQNLNHDAMYWYRQDPGQGLRLIYYSQIVNDFQKGDIAEGYSVSREKKESFPLTVTSAQKNPTAFYLCASSTSSWVNQETQYFGPGTRLLVL.

The rearrangement links TRBV7-2 to TRBJ2-5, with 9 nucleotides matching TRBD1. Trimming removed 3 bases from V and 3 bases from J; junction bases left unmatched: 8. This CDR3 has 16 amino acids. Germline V gene data show CDR1 as SGHTA and CDR2 as FQGNSA. The CDR3 DNA is TGTGCCAGCAGCTTCACCCCCGGGACAGGGAAAGAGACCCAGTACTTC. As protein: CASSFTPGTGKETQYF.

The chain is built from TRBV20-1 and TRBJ1-1, with D possibly matching TRBD1 (6 bases). The CDR3 has 14 amino acids. Deletions cut 1 base from V and 6 bases from J, with 15 bases between. In germline, CDR1 is DFQATT, CDR2 SNEGSKA (reference sequence). CDR3 residues: CSARVPGQEAEAFF. In nucleotides, the CDR3 is TGCAGTGCTAGAGTTCCGGGACAAGAAGCTGAAGCTTTCTTT.

The rearrangement joins TRBV14 to TRBJ1-1; TRBD1 is a possible D gene (6 bases). Trimming pared 2 bases from V and 10 bases from J, leaving 26 bases between. The CDR3 spans 17 residues. The germline V gene encodes CDR1 SGHDN and CDR2 FVKESK. The CDR3 reads CASSQMGWGGAGLGAFF. CDR3 coding DNA: TGTGCCAGCAGCCAAATGGGATGGGGGGGCGCAGGTCTGGGAGCTTTCTTT.

This clonotype showed up just once. DNA of the CDR3: TGTGCCAGCTCACCACCGGTTGAGGCTGAAGCTTTCTTT. It translates to CASSPPVEAEAFF. The V call is TRBV18, the J call TRBJ1-1, with D hard to call. The ends were cut back, 0 bases at V and 6 bases at J, with 8 bases in the middle. The CDR3 is made up of 13 amino acids. The V gene's germline CDR1 is KGHSH and CDR2 LQKENI.

Note on this clonotype: A junction boundary mismatches the germline segment, possibly from a read error. The chain joins TRBV18 to TRBJ2-1, with 9 positions matching TRBD2. Germline-derived CDR1 and CDR2 are KGHSH and LQKENI. The CDR3 contains 16 residues. The CDR3 nucleotides read TGTGCCAGCTCCCCACCGTGGGCGGGAGGGTCGGATGAGCAGTTCTTC. As protein: CASSPPWAGGSDEQFF.

This chain links TRBV2 with TRBJ2-7; 8 bases line up with TRBD1. This CDR3 contains 14 residues. Unmatched junction bases numbered 9, after V lost 7 bases and J lost 4 bases. Looked up from germline, CDR1 is SNHLY and CDR2 is FYNNEI. The CDR3 sequence is CASTGQGKGYEQYF. The CDR3 nucleotides are TGTGCCAGCACCGGACAGGGAAAGGGATACGAGCAGTACTTC.

This clonotype was detected only a few times. This rearrangement joins TRBV12-3 or TRBV12-4 to TRBJ1-6, with a tentative D call TRBD1 (6 bases). The CDR3 runs 15 residues. V was pared by 6 bases and J by 9 bases, with 18 bases between. CDR3 region: CASSRIQGFGSPLHF. CDR3 DNA sequence: TGTGCCAGCAGCCGCATACAGGGTTTTGGTTCACCCCTCCACTTT.

The chain links TRBV7-8 to TRBJ1-5; 7 bases agree with TRBD1. Trimming took 0 bases from V and 4 from J; bases not matched to a gene: 3. CDR1 is SGHVS, CDR2 FQNEAQ, per germline. This CDR3 comprises 15 residues. The CDR3: CASSLAGRGNQPQHF. As DNA, the CDR3 is TGTGCCAGCAGCTTAGCTGGCAGGGGGAATCAGCCCCAGCATTTT.

This clonotype was counted at least ten times. Just one base apart from a much larger clone, this may be a read error. The V and J genes are TRBV5-6 and TRBJ2-2; TRBD1 aligns across 9 bases. V lost 3 bases to trimming and J lost 1 base; unmatched junction nucleotides: 1. CDR1 is SGHDT and CDR2 is YYEEEE in the germline V gene. The CDR3 consists of 15 residues. CDR3 in DNA: TGTGCCAGCAGCTGGGGACAGGGGAACACCGGGGAGCTGTTTTTT. Translation: CASSWGQGNTGELFF.

The chain uses TRBV7-2 and TRBJ2-3; D is uncertain. Per the germline V gene, CDR1 is SGHTA and CDR2 is FQGNSA. There are 12 residues in the CDR3. The germline V and J ends were trimmed by 5 bases and 11 bases, with 14 bases remaining between them. The CDR3 DNA follows: TGTGCCAGCAGCACCGGTACGAATAGGCAGTATTTT. Its translation: CASSTGTNRQYF.

The chain links TRBV6-2 or TRBV6-3 to TRBJ2-6; possibly TRBD1 or TRBD2 for D (5 bases each). CDR1 and CDR2 (germline): MNHEY, SVGEGT. The CDR3 is 19 residues long. The ends were cut back, 0 bases at V and 0 bases at J, with 15 bases in the middle. CDR3 amino acids: CASSYSRGRVPSGANVLTF. The CDR3 coding sequence is TGTGCCAGCAGTTACTCGAGGGGCAGGGTCCCCTCTGGGGCCAACGTCCTGACTTTC.

The rearrangement joins TRBV6-2 or TRBV6-3 to TRBJ2-6; D gene unclear. Germline CDR1 reads MNHEY; CDR2 reads SVGEGT. The ends were cut back, 6 bases at V and 0 bases at J, with 6 bases in the middle. The CDR3 contains 14 residues. In DNA, the CDR3 is TGTGCCAGCAGGTTCGGCTCTGGGGCCAACGTCCTGACTTTC. This sequence encodes CASRFGSGANVLTF.